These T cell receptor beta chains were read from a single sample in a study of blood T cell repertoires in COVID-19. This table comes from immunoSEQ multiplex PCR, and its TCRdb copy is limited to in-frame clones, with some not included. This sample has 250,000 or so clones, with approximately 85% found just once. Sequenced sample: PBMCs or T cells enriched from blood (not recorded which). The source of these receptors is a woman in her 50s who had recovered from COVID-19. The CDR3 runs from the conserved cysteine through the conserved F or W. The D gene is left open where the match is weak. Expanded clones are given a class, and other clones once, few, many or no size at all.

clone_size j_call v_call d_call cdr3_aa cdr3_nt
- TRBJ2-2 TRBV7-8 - CASHKTVGELFF TGTGCCAGCCACAAGACAGTCGGGGAGCTGTTTTTT
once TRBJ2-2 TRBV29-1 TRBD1 CSVGQGASTGELFF TGCAGCGTCGGACAGGGGGCTAGCACCGGGGAGCTGTTTTTT
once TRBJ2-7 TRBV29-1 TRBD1 CSVTLGTGGEQYF TGCAGCGTTACCCTCGGGACAGGGGGCGAGCAGTACTTC
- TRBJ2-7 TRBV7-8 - CASSSSPGELQYF TGTGCCAGCAGCAGCTCCCCTGGTGAATTGCAGTACTTC
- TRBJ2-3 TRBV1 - CTSSQDLGLAGVPDTQYF TGCACCAGCAGCCAAGATCTGGGACTAGCGGGAGTCCCAGATACGCAGTATTTT
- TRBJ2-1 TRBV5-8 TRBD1 CASSVDRAAEQFF TGTGCCAGCAGCGTGGACAGGGCGGCTGAGCAGTTCTTC
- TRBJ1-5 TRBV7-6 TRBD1 CASSPRGQGIMGNQPQHF TGTGCCAGCAGCCCGCGGGGACAGGGGATCATGGGCAATCAGCCCCAGCATTTT
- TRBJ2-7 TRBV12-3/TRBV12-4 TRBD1 CASSFTGDEQYF TGTGCCAGCAGCTTCACAGGGGACGAGCAGTACTTC
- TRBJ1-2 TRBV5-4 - CARALDRGNYGYTF TGTGCCAGGGCTTTGGACAGAGGAAACTATGGCTACACCTTC
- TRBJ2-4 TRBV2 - CASMRDVEDIQYF TGTGCCAGCATGCGGGATGTCGAGGACATTCAGTACTTC
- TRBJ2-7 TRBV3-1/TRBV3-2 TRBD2 CASSPVAGSKQYF TGTGCCAGCAGCCCCGTAGCGGGATCCAAGCAGTACTTC
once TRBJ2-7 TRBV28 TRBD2 CASSLSPSGSWYF TGTGCCAGCAGTTTATCCCCTAGCGGGAGTTGGTACTTC
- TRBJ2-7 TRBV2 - CASSETRLSGEQYF TGTGCCAGCAGTGAAACTAGACTTAGCGGCGAGCAGTACTTC
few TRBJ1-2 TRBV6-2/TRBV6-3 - CASSPARTFLNYGYTF TGTGCCAGCAGCCCTGCGAGGACTTTCCTGAACTATGGCTACACCTTC
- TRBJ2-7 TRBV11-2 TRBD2 CASSFPGGGGRVYEQYF TGTGCCAGCAGCTTCCCAGGAGGGGGCGGGAGGGTGTACGAGCAGTACTTC
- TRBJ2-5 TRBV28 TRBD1 CASSGQGRETQYF TGTGCCAGCAGTGGACAGGGCAGGGAGACCCAGTACTTC
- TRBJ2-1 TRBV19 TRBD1 CASSIGGQGAMDEQFF TGTGCCAGTAGTATAGGGGGACAGGGGGCGATGGATGAGCAGTTCTTC
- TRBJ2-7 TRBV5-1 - CASSPRVAREGTHYEQYF TGCGCCAGCAGTCCAAGGGTTGCCCGGGAAGGAACCCACTACGAGCAGTACTTC
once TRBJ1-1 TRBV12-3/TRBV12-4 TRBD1 CANKGAGEAFF TGTGCCAACAAGGGGGCTGGTGAAGCTTTCTTT
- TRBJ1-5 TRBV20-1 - CSARKDKSQHF TGCAGTGCTAGAAAGGACAAGAGTCAGCATTTT
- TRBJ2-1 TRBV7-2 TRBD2 CASSRSGREQFF TGTGCCAGCAGCCGGAGCGGGAGAGAGCAGTTCTTC
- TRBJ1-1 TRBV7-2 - CASSRGHQNTEAFF TGTGCCAGCAGCCGGGGACACCAGAACACTGAAGCTTTCTTT
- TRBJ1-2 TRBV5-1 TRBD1 CASSSSRGQGHYGYTF TGCGCCAGCAGCTCAAGCAGAGGACAGGGCCACTATGGCTACACCTTC
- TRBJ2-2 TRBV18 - CASSSPWGRDTGELFF TGTGCCAGCTCATCCCCCTGGGGGCGTGACACCGGGGAGCTGTTTTTT
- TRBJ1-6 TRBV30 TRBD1 CAWSYKDREFPLHF TGTGCCTGGAGTTACAAGGACAGGGAATTCCCCCTCCACTTT
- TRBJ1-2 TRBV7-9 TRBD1 CASSLRRGTGPSNYGYTF TGTGCCAGCAGCTTGAGGCGCGGGACAGGACCGAGTAACTATGGCTACACCTTC
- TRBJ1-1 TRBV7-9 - CASSLKTGPDFYTEAFF TGTGCCAGCAGCTTAAAGACAGGCCCAGATTTCTACACTGAAGCTTTCTTT
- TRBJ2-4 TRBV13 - CASSLISTSPGAKNIQYF TGTGCCAGCAGCTTGATTAGCACGAGCCCGGGGGCCAAAAACATTCAGTACTTC
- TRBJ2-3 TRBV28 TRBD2 CASSLIAGVTTDTQYF TGTGCCAGCAGTTTAATTGCGGGAGTCACCACAGATACGCAGTATTTT
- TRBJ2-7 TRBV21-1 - CASSKAGRASGREQQYF TGTGCCAGCAGCAAAGCGGGGAGGGCTAGCGGGAGGGAGCAGCAGTACTTC
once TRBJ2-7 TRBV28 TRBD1 CASTMVSGQGRYEQYF TGTGCCAGCACTATGGTATCGGGACAGGGGAGGTACGAGCAGTACTTC
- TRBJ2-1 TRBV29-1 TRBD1 CSGTGSSYNEQFF TGCAGCGGGACAGGGAGCTCCTACAATGAGCAGTTCTTC
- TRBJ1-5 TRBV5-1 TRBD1 CASSLAAGGAGQPQHF TGCGCCAGCAGCTTGGCGGCAGGGGGCGCAGGACAGCCCCAGCATTTT
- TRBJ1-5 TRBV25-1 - CASSGDRPQPQHF TGTGCCAGCAGTGGCGACAGGCCTCAGCCCCAGCATTTT
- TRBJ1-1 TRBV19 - CATQGEMF TGTGCCACCCAGGGCGAAATGTTT
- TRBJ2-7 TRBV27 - CASSWSQRLALQNEQYF TGTGCCAGCAGTTGGTCCCAGCGGTTGGCCCTGCAGAACGAGCAGTACTTC
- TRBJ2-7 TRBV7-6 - CASSLLGLAQQYF TGTGCCAGCAGCTTATTAGGGCTAGCCCAGCAGTACTTC
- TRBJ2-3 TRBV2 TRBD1 CASKRDRGTDTQYF TGTGCCAGCAAGAGGGACAGGGGCACAGATACGCAGTATTTT
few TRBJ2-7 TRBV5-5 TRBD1 CASSRSGTGGYEQYF TGTGCCAGCAGCCGCTCCGGGACAGGGGGCTACGAGCAGTACTTC
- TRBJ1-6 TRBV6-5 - CASSYSGSSYNSPLHF TGTGCCAGCAGTTACTCGGGCAGTTCTTATAATTCACCCCTCCACTTT
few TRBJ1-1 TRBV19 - CASYGGMDTEAFF TGTGCCAGTTACGGGGGAATGGACACTGAAGCTTTCTTT
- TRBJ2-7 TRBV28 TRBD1 CASTWAGGDYEQYF TGTGCCAGCACCTGGGCAGGGGGAGACTACGAGCAGTACTTC
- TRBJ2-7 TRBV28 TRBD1 CASNTGQRAYEQYF TGTGCCAGCAACACGGGACAGAGAGCCTACGAGCAGTACTTC
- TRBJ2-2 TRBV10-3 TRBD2 CASRKREGLDTGELFF TGTGCCAGCCGCAAGAGGGAGGGCCTAGACACCGGGGAGCTGTTTTTT
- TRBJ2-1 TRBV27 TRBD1 CASSSPTGPNEQFF TGTGCCAGCAGTTCCCCGACAGGGCCCAATGAGCAGTTCTTC
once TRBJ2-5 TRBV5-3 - CARTLPNMRDTSEETQYF TGTGCCAGAACTCTCCCCAATATGCGGGATACCTCGGAGGAGACCCAGTACTTC
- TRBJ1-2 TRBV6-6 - CASSYSEGSTGYTF TGTGCCAGCAGTTACTCGGAGGGTTCTACTGGCTACACCTTC
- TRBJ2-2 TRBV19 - CASSIRPAGVTGELFF TGTGCCAGTAGCATCCGGCCGGCGGGTGTCACCGGGGAGCTGTTTTTT
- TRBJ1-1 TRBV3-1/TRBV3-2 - CASSTAMNTEAFF TGTGCCAGCAGCACAGCCATGAACACTGAAGCTTTCTTT
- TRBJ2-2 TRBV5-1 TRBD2 CASSPGLAGGTSGELFF TGCGCCAGCAGCCCGGGACTAGCGGGAGGTACGTCCGGGGAGCTGTTTTTT
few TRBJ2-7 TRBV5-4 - CASSAQDSSYEQYF TGTGCCAGCAGCGCCCAGGACAGCTCCTACGAGCAGTACTTC